This T cell receptor (beta chain) was profiled in a study of blood T cell repertoires in COVID-19. In its sample, this clone was seen once. Assay: immunoSEQ multiplex PCR; the TCRdb copy retains only in-frame clones and omits some. The profile shows under 150,000 clones, about 70% of them singletons. This sequence was found in a woman between 65 and 79 years old with acute or convalescent COVID-19. Sequencing was performed on peripheral blood.

Written as DNA, the CDR3 is TGTGCCAGCAGACGACTCGGGGGGGAAATCAATGAGCAGTTCTTC. Translation gives CASRRLGGEINEQFF. V gene TRBV6-5 combines with J gene TRBJ2-1; 8 bases are shared with TRBD2. This CDR3 region has 15 residues. Germline values: CDR1 MNHEY, CDR2 SVGAGI. The V gene end was trimmed by 6 bases and the J gene end by 6 bases; junction bases not matched to a gene: 10.